This TCR beta chain was documented in a study of T cell responses to AZD1222 COVID-19 vaccine. Findings of the study overall: Vaccination with two AZD1222 doses was followed by a rise in Spike-specific TCR breadth and depth. Within unmutated variant regions lay the reported targets of nearly half of spike-specific TCRs.

The CDR3 runs to 14 residues. Per germline, CDR1 MNHEY and CDR2 SMNVEV (reference sequence). The J segment lost 3 bases and the V segment lost 0 bases, leaving 1 base of the junction unmatched. This clone was seen only a few times. What it recognizes is unknown. Clones were read by immunoSEQ multiplex PCR, and TCRdb kept only the in-frame ones, dropping some. The sample holds roughly 100,000 clones, 91% seen once. The clonotype comes from an adult in good health. Sequencing was performed on peripheral blood, taken on day 0 of AZD1222 vaccination. This rearrangement joins TRBV27 to TRBJ2-7, with 8 bases matching TRBD1. CDR3 region: CASSLSGQVYEQYF. The DNA for the CDR3 is TGTGCCAGCAGTTTATCGGGACAGGTCTACGAGCAGTACTTC.